Listed below are T cell receptor beta chains from one sample, sequenced in a study of tumor-infiltrating lymphocytes in primary liver carcinoma. TCRdb re-called the multiplex PCR reads with MiXCR, one entry per CDR3 protein. The profile shows 90,000 to 140,000 distinct CDR3 sequences, around 80% of them singletons. Material: liver tumor tissue from sampling region 3. These receptors originate from a man aged 40-49 years with primary liver carcinoma and hepatitis B virus infection. Both conserved end residues are part of each CDR3. The D gene is left open where the match is weak. Clone size, where shown, is once, few, many, or a class for clones that have expanded.

TGCGCCAGTAGCTTGGAGTGGGTGCCTAGCGGGAGCACGGGTCAGCAGTTCTTC | CASSLEWVPSGSTGQQFF | - | TRBJ2-1 | TRBD2 | TRBV5-1
TGTGCCAGCAGCCAAGAGCTAGCGGGAGGTTACAATGAGCGGTTCTTC | CASSQELAGGYNERFF | - | TRBJ2-1 | TRBD2 | TRBV4-2
TGCGACAGCAACCAGGGCAGGACCAACAATGAGCAGTTCTTC | CDSNQGRTNNEQFF | - | TRBJ2-1 | - | TRBV4-3
TGTGCCAGCAGTATACCGGGACAGGGGAACACTGAAACTTTCTTT | CASSIPGQGNTETFF | - | TRBJ1-1 | TRBD1 | TRBV12-3/TRBV12-4
TGCGCCAGCAGCGCTACGGGAGGTTACAATAAGCAGTTCTTC | CASSATGGYNKQFF | - | TRBJ2-1 | TRBD2 | TRBV5-1
TGTGCCATCAGCGCCTCCGAGACTAGCGCTGGGGGGGTTACGCAGTATTTT | CAISASETSAGGVTQYF | - | TRBJ2-3 | TRBD2 | TRBV5-4
TGTGCCAGCAGTTCTGCCAAGGACAGGGTCATCTCTGGAAACAACATATATTTT | CASSSAKDRVISGNNIYF | - | TRBJ1-3 | TRBD1 | TRBV6-5
TGTGCCAACAGCTGTCCCGGGACTAGCGTGACAAAAAACATTCAGTACTTC | CANSCPGTSVTKNIQYF | once | TRBJ2-4 | TRBD2 | TRBV11-1
TGTACCAGCAGCCGCCCATCGGGGGGCACAGATACGCAGTATTTT | CTSSRPSGGTDTQYF | - | TRBJ2-3 | - | TRBV28
TGCAGCGTGGGGACTATCGGGTTCCCTCTGGAGCAGTTCTTC | CSVGTIGFPLEQFF | - | TRBJ2-1 | TRBD2 | TRBV29-1
TGTGCCATCAGTGATTCGGTCCAGCCAGTCCGTAGAGCCTACGAGCAGTACTTC | CAISDSVQPVRRAYEQYF | - | TRBJ2-7 | - | TRBV10-3
TGTGACAGCAGTGCGGGACTAGTCATGGGCGGGGAGCTGTTTTTT | CDSSAGLVMGGELFF | once | TRBJ2-2 | TRBD2 | TRBV2
TGTGCCAGCAGCTACTCGTTACAGTCAAACTGCTACGAGCAGTACTTC | CASSYSLQSNCYEQYF | - | TRBJ2-7 | - | TRBV6-2/TRBV6-3
TGTGCCAGCAATACGACAGCGGGGAATCAGCCCCAGCATTTT | CASNTTAGNQPQHF | - | TRBJ1-5 | - | TRBV7-8
TGTGCCAGCAGCCAATTGGATTGGGGAGAGACCCAGTACTTC | CASSQLDWGETQYF | - | TRBJ2-5 | - | TRBV4-2
TGTGCCAGCAACAACAGGGATAGCAATCACTCCCAGCATTTT | CASNNRDSNHSQHF | - | TRBJ1-5 | - | TRBV12-3/TRBV12-4
TGTGCCAGCAGCCCTGCCGGGGGGGATCAGCCCCAGCATTTT | CASSPAGGDQPQHF | many | TRBJ1-5 | - | TRBV4-2
TGCGCCAGTGGAACTACAGGAGACCCCTACGAGCAGTACTTC | CASGTTGDPYEQYF | - | TRBJ2-7 | - | TRBV10-2
TGTGCCAGCAACCCAGGACTAGTGGGAACAGATATACAGTATTTT | CASNPGLVGTDIQYF | - | TRBJ2-3 | TRBD2 | TRBV6-5
TGTGACAGCAGCCCCGCCCTTTGGGACGTCAATAGCAATCAGCCCCAGCATTTT | CDSSPALWDVNSNQPQHF | - | TRBJ1-5 | - | TRBV12-3/TRBV12-4
TGTGCCAGCAGTGACAGTTTATCCGAAAACAATGGACGGTTCTTC | CASSDSLSENNGRFF | - | TRBJ2-1 | - | TRBV7-9
TGTGTCATCAGTGAGTCGGGACAGGGAGGTTTCTACCCCAGGGAGCTGTTTTTT | CVISESGQGGFYPRELFF | - | TRBJ2-2 | TRBD1 | TRBV10-3
TGTGCCTGGAGTAATACCGGGACAGGGGACGAGTACTACTTT | CAWSNTGTGDEYYF | - | TRBJ2-7 | TRBD1 | TRBV30
TGCAGCCTTCGATGGGGTGCGACTGAAGCTATCTTT | CSLRWGATEAIF | - | TRBJ1-1 | - | TRBV29-1
TGCAGTGCTAGTAAGGTTCTAAGCTCCTACGAGCAATACTTC | CSASKVLSSYEQYF | - | TRBJ2-7 | - | TRBV20-1
TGCAGCGTTGGGCTTCAAGAAACCAAGTACTTC | CSVGLQETKYF | - | TRBJ2-5 | - | TRBV29-1
TGTGCCAGCAGCTTAGCAGGGGTGGGAGAGCAGTACTTC | CASSLAGVGEQYF | many | TRBJ2-7 | - | TRBV11-2
TGTGGCTTTTGGGGCACAGATACACAGTATTTT | CGFWGTDTQYF | - | TRBJ2-3 | - | TRBV29-1